Presented here are 9 T cell receptor beta chains from one specimen sequenced in a study of chemoradiotherapy in HPV16-positive cancers. Sequencing was performed with immunoSEQ multiplex PCR; in TCRdb, only in-frame clones are kept and a portion is missing. Of about 15,000 clones in the sample, 60% to 85% were seen once. Sample acquisition took place from a patient who underwent chemoradiotherapy. Receptors were obtained from a human donor with HPV-associated anogenital cancer.

CDR3 protein: CASRTQGDGTDTQYF. The CDR3 region has the DNA TGTGCCAGCAGAACCCAGGGGGACGGGACAGATACGCAGTATTTT. This chain connects TRBV6-1 to TRBJ2-3; 7 bases fit TRBD1. CDR3 length: 15 amino acids. In germline, CDR1 is MNHNS, CDR2 SASEGT. The junction had 9 bases not matched to a gene; V was cut back by 6 bases and J by 3 bases.

The table lists this clone with a count of one. The genes are TRBV10-3 and TRBJ2-1; no reliable D call. V lost 4 bases and J 9 bases, leaving 10 bases between the germline ends. CDR1 is ENHRY and CDR2 is SYGVKD in the germline V gene. The CDR3 is 12 amino acids. CDR3 residues: CAISGTPSEQFF. CDR3 DNA: TGTGCCATCAGTGGAACTCCTAGTGAGCAGTTCTTC.

The chain is built from TRBV11-2 and TRBJ2-4; the D gene is possibly TRBD2 (6 bases). The CDR3 loop spans 16 amino acids. CDR1 is SGHAT and CDR2 is FQNNGV in the germline V gene. With 5 bases removed from V and 8 bases from J, the gap between germline ends came to 22 bases. The CDR3 region has the DNA TGTGCCAGCAGCCAACCTGCGGGACCCCTGGTAGACATTCAGTACTTC. Translating it yields CASSQPAGPLVDIQYF.

V and J are TRBV7-2 and TRBJ1-5; possible D gene TRBD1, 5 bases. Germline CDR1 reads SGHTA; CDR2 reads FQGNSA. This CDR3 is 15 amino acids long. Trimming stripped 2 bases from V and 3 bases from J, with 11 bases between. CDR3 residues: CASSLYETVNQPQHF. In nucleotides, the CDR3 is TGTGCCAGCAGCTTATACGAGACAGTCAATCAGCCCCAGCATTTT.

The chain uses TRBV21-1 and TRBJ2-3; no DNA check was done on the table's D call, TRBD1. TRBV21-1 is termed a pseudogene. This CDR3 is built from 17 residues. The CDR3 loop reads CASSKGDRQGSTDTQYF. In DNA, the CDR3 is TGTGCCAGCAGCAAAGGAGACCGACAGGGATCCACAGATACGCAGTATTTT.

The chain carries TRBV7-9 and TRBJ1-1; D ambiguous. From germline, CDR1 is SEHNR and CDR2 FQNEAQ (reference sequence). V shed 2 bases and J shed 2 bases, with 6 bases lying between them. The CDR3 runs to 13 residues. The CDR3 protein is CASSLIANTEAFF. CDR3 DNA sequence: TGTGCCAGCAGCTTAATTGCCAACACTGAAGCTTTCTTT.

CDR3 residues: CASNPTPGELFF. DNA of the CDR3: TGTGCCAGTAACCCGACCCCCGGGGAGCTGTTTTTT. The rearrangement uses TRBV19 and TRBJ2-2; D gene unclear. Trimming stripped 7 bases from V and 6 bases from J, with 9 bases between. CDR1 is LNHDA, CDR2 SQIVND, per germline (reference sequence). CDR3 length: 12 amino acids.

The chain combines TRBV6-5 with TRBJ2-3; D is ambiguous. Germline lookup yields CDR1 MNHEY and CDR2 SVGAGI. Trimming removed 0 bases at V and 0 bases at J, with 7 bases between. The CDR3 is made up of 15 amino acids. The CDR3 nucleotides are TGTGCCAGCAGTTACTCACCGACTAGCACAGATACGCAGTATTTT. Protein: CASSYSPTSTDTQYF.

The V gene is TRBV9, the J gene TRBJ2-3, with 10 bases fitting TRBD2. Germline loops: CDR1 SGDLS, CDR2 YYNGEE. CDR3 size: 19 residues. Trimming at V came to 3 bases and at J to 4 bases, leaving 17 bases not matched to a gene. CDR3 sequence reads: CASSEGTFTSGNTADTQYF. Written as DNA, the CDR3 is TGTGCCAGCAGCGAGGGGACCTTTACTAGCGGGAATACTGCAGATACGCAGTATTTT.